This TCR beta chain was recorded in a study of identical twins. Each CDR3 protein is one row after TCRdb ran MiXCR on the 5' RACE reads. The data contain around 510,000 distinct CDR3 sequences, roughly an eighth of them singletons. Concerning this clonotype itself: What it recognizes is unknown.

The CDR3 contains 14 residues. The germline CDR1 and CDR2 sequences are DFQATT and SNEGSKA (reference sequence). V trimming: 3 bases; J trimming: 5 bases; junction bases outside the gene matches: 8. General study points: The abundant beta clonotypes from cord blood had fewer insertions, and memory repertoires had none of this. Out-of-frame alpha sequences that twins shared showed excess low generation probability.

A further study also used this sample, focusing on yellow fever vaccine responses in identical twins. That publication notes: Reportedly, the response of twins' T cells to the vaccine seemed partly convergent, partly personalized.

The sample taken for sequencing was CD4+ T cells sorted from blood. The sequence came from a woman under 30 in good health. The chain joins TRBV20-1 to TRBJ1-1, with 8 positions matching TRBD1. The CDR3, as DNA: TGCAGTGCTAGCCCCGGGACAGGTGATACTGAAGCTTTCTTT. Translating it yields CSASPGTGDTEAFF.